This TCR beta chain was recovered during a study of blood T cell repertoires in COVID-19. Study information: Spain, Italy and the United States supplied samples that represented acute and convalescent COVID-19.

CDR1 is SEHNR and CDR2 is FQNEAQ in the germline V gene (reference sequence). Trimming removed 4 bases at V and 4 bases at J, with 16 bases between. The CDR3 runs 15 residues. Repertoires were generated with immunoSEQ multiplex PCR, while TCRdb's copy carries only in-frame clones and drops some. The sample carries around 82,000 clones, around 90% recorded once. The TCR originated in a human donor in a cohort sampled during active COVID-19. The source material was peripheral blood. The chain uses TRBV7-9 and TRBJ1-2; no reliable D call. The CDR3 here is CASSSRIGSGYGYTF. For the CDR3, the DNA is TGTGCCAGCAGCTCCCGTATCGGTAGTGGCTATGGCTACACCTTC.